The source of this T cell receptor beta chain is a study of T cell repertoires in cytomegalovirus infection. V lost 3 bases, J lost 1 base, and 9 bases stayed unmatched. The V gene's germline CDR1 is SGHNT and CDR2 YYREEE (reference sequence). This CDR3 contains 16 residues. TCRdb used MiXCR to reprocess the reads, holding one entry per CDR3 protein. The sample yields more than 350,000 distinct CDR3 sequences, around 32% seen once. The specimen sequenced was PBMCs. This clonotype was sampled from a human donor in good health (CMV status not recorded). Some clones in this sample may be carry-over from other donors' samples. The rearrangement joins TRBV5-4 to TRBJ1-1; 7 positions agree with TRBD1. CDR3 bases: TGTGCCAGCAGCTCCCCCAGAGGGGGCCGGAACACTGAAGCTTTCTTT. Its protein is CASSSPRGGRNTEAFF.